This T cell receptor beta chain was sequenced for a study of blood T cells in healthy people across ages. Whole-study results and caveats: Diversity estimated from one million T cells was considered an underestimate.

In this sample, this clonotype turned up a few times. Its antigen remains unidentified. The CDR3 extends over 15 amino acids. J lost 5 bases, V lost 1 base, and 7 bases had no gene match. Germline V lookup: CDR1 LNHNV, CDR2 YYDKDF (reference sequence). Next came a second PCR, run for about 7 to 12 cycles, which used a sample-barcoded 5' primer along with a J-beta primer mix. MiXCR, applied by TCRdb to the 5' RACE reads, yields one record per CDR3 protein. In the table there are 500,000 to 650,000 distinct CDR3 sequences, roughly a quarter of which are singletons. These data were likewise used in another study, on T cells of mothers and their children. That report notes: Researchers put all of the extracted RNA into cDNA synthesis, using approximately 1.5 ug per 15 ul. For unrelated pairs as for related ones, thymic selection shapes TCR recombination output similarly.

The source of this sequence is a boy aged 2 to 9 in good health. Sequencing input: blood. The chain uses TRBV15 and TRBJ2-7, with 8 nucleotides matching TRBD2. This CDR3 is CATSRGGGPSDEQYF. The CDR3, as DNA: TGTGCCACCAGCAGAGGCGGGGGGCCGTCTGACGAGCAGTACTTC.